This is a list of T cell receptor beta chains from one sample in a study of blood T cell repertoires in COVID-19. TCRdb's table, derived via immunoSEQ multiplex PCR, lists solely in-frame clones and lacks some. The data show about 310,000 clones, with around 91% seen just once and around 4.5% held by the top ten. The sequenced material came from PBMCs or T cells enriched from blood (not recorded which). The source of these receptors is a young woman with acute COVID-19. Each CDR3 is given with its conserved first and last residue. A D gene is named only where the DNA matches it firmly.

>TRBV7-3|NA|TRBJ1-1
CASSLTEGSTEAFF
TGTGCCAGCAGCTTAACGGAAGGGAGCACTGAAGCTTTCTTT
>TRBV6-6|TRBD1|TRBJ1-5
CASSSLDRDRNQPQHF
TGTGCCAGCAGTTCCCTGGACAGGGACCGCAATCAGCCCCAGCATTTT
>TRBV18|NA|TRBJ1-4
CASSPLLISSATNEKLFF
TGTGCCAGCTCACCCCTTCTTATTTCCTCTGCAACTAATGAAAAACTGTTTTTT
>TRBV25-1|TRBD1|TRBJ1-6
CASSSDRGNSPLHF
TGTGCCAGCAGTTCCGACAGGGGTAATTCACCCCTCCACTTT
>TRBV11-3|NA|TRBJ2-7
CASSTDRIDYEQYF
TGTGCCAGCAGCACCGACAGGATAGACTACGAGCAGTACTTC
>TRBV10-3|NA|TRBJ2-2
CAIRAQGCRELFF
TGTGCCATCAGGGCACAGGGATGTCGGGAGCTGTTTTTT
>TRBV19|NA|TRBJ2-7
CASSRSGTPSYEQYF
TGTGCCAGTAGTAGGAGCGGAACCCCCTCCTACGAGCAGTACTTC
>TRBV18|TRBD1|TRBJ1-1
CASSPSFGTGLNTEAFF
TGTGCCAGCTCACCATCTTTCGGGACAGGGTTGAACACTGAAGCTTTCTTT
>TRBV29-1|NA|TRBJ2-7
CSAIGLSESYEQYF
TGCAGCGCCATCGGACTCTCCGAGAGCTACGAGCAGTACTTC
>TRBV19|NA|TRBJ1-5
CASSINQALGQPQHF
TGTGCCAGTAGTATTAACCAGGCGCTGGGTCAGCCCCAGCATTTT
>TRBV27|TRBD1|TRBJ2-5
CASSLLGTGGATQYF
TGTGCCAGCAGTTTATTGGGGACAGGGGGCGCGACCCAGTACTTC
>TRBV6-2/TRBV6-3|NA|TRBJ1-5
CASSMNAEWSNQPQHF
TGTGCCAGCAGTATGAATGCCGAGTGGAGCAATCAGCCCCAGCATTTT
>TRBV28|TRBD1|TRBJ2-1
CASNPQGTSYNEQFF
TGTGCCAGCAATCCACAGGGGACCTCCTACAATGAGCAGTTCTTC
>TRBV10-2|NA|TRBJ2-3
CASSVLAPSTDTQYF
TGCGCCAGCAGTGTCCTAGCGCCTAGCACAGATACGCAGTATTTT
>TRBV18|NA|TRBJ2-7
CASSPSLTRGLGHEQYF
TGTGCCAGCTCACCATCATTGACACGGGGGTTAGGACACGAGCAGTACTTC
>TRBV7-8|NA|TRBJ1-1
CASSLGRENTEAFF
TGTGCCAGCAGCTTAGGACGGGAGAACACTGAAGCTTTCTTT